The present T cell receptor (beta chain) was sequenced within a study of cytomegalovirus exposure and HLA in healthy donors (dated by TCRdb to 2016 to 2017). Broadly, across the study: An earlier analysis of roughly 500 of the donors reported 250 to 350 Gb of sequence data and 117 million unique TCR beta sequences from some 180 million T cells. Every discovery cohort repertoire had been produced on one sequencing platform. The study combined high-throughput TCR immunosequencing, statistical association of individual TCRs with disease status, and machine learning to predict cytomegalovirus infection status. Among a few hundred genotyped donors of the cohort, an average of 235,054 unique TCR beta nucleotide sequences were sequenced per donor, roughly 20% of them non-productive. Typing coverage varied by locus: roughly 629-640 donors for A, B, C, DRB1 and DQB1; approximately 560 for DQA1; 606 for DPA1; roughly 450 for DPB1. Because of strong linkage in the cohort, 5 or 6 DR-DQ haplotypes were treated as single units for association and clustering. Rather than drawing on any new phenotypic data, the later analysis identified candidate immune exposures from TCR beta sequences and the way those sequences occurred across donors. In a later analysis, previously published TCR beta repertoires from 550 to 750 donors were re-analyzed and high-resolution HLA genotyping was added so that TCR occurrence patterns could be studied. The study aimed to test whether cataloging public T cell receptors could reveal signatures of past pathogen exposure. Class I and class II HLA loci were covered by the typing at four-digit resolution. Genome-wide SNP genotypes for about 65% of the 666 donors were used in a later genetic analysis, which treated that subset as a discovery cohort. Along with the approximately 700-subject first cohort, a separate validation cohort of over a hundred different subjects was used. The genetic ancestry cluster associated with self-reported Caucasian donors included 70% to 85% of the approximately 400 genotyped donors. An earlier analysis of 587 of the donors used high-throughput TCR beta sequencing to judge whether each TCR beta V gene segment behaved as functional or pseudogenic. Using immunosequencing, the study profiled T cell repertoires from about 620 subjects and related those repertoires to cytomegalovirus serostatus. An early release that covered about 640 HLA-typed donors contained around 300 gigabases of sequencing data and tens of millions of unique TCR sequences. Alongside the repertoire data, information on donor age, sex, ethnicity and CMV serostatus was compiled. Study-level results and caveats: In vitro tests confirmed that three of the cytomegalovirus-associated TCR beta chains recognize cytomegalovirus antigens. The sequencing pipeline was judged likely to have produced a cluster of highly shared sequence variants as a technical artifact. A later analysis found that HLA-associated TCR beta chains were more clonally expanded and had lower generation probabilities than equally common non-associated chains. According to a later analysis, most CMV-associated TCR beta chains appeared to be HLA-restricted, and the HLA associations seemed to be driven largely by CMV exposure. The study listed 164 TCR beta chains as associated with cytomegalovirus. V-gene and J-gene trimming of TCR beta chains was associated with a missense DCLRE1C variant in a later genetic analysis, and the association was replicated in an independent cohort. In an earlier analysis of about 550 of the donors, most TCR beta V segments were observed in productive rearrangements about 90% or about 30% of the time, broadly matching IMGT annotations. According to a later genetic analysis, donors in an Asian-associated ancestry cluster had fewer N-insertions in productive TCRs than the approximately 690-donor mean. Sequencing depth was assumed to be roughly uniform across donors in the presence/absence analyses, though that assumption may not hold. In a later analysis, the rate of TCR association differed among HLA loci, with DRB1 alleles having the most associated TCRs and HLA-C alleles having the fewest. Linkage disequilibrium might explain the correlated functional status among segregating V segments, but an unknown experimental factor could not be excluded. Specific HLA alleles were associated with 15,000 to 20,000 TCR beta sequences at a false discovery rate of 0.05 in a later analysis. Assigning TCR associations to individual alleles was difficult when HLA alleles, especially DR and DQ, strongly co-occurred. CMV serostatus was the only immune exposure information available for the cohort. The authors suggested that the approach could potentially be extended to other disease states and immunological phenotypes. Some IMGT-functional V segments, including TRBV6-2 and TRBV6-3, could not be distinguished by the 87-base-pair reads and were therefore excluded. Most TCR sequences were seen in very few donors, while some public TCRs were found in many individuals. Because counts were too low, seventeen rarely observed V segments, including chromosome 9 orphons, were left out of the earlier analysis of 500 to 750 of the donors. In both the original and validation cohorts, the classifier was reported to diagnose cytomegalovirus status with high specificity and sensitivity. In a later analysis, several top co-occurrence clusters were reported to appear linked to parvovirus B19, influenza, CMV and Epstein-Barr virus. Because some donors lacked HLA typing at each locus, the association tests relied only on the typed subset. In this cohort, only TCR beta chains were sequenced, and detectable features were limited by the absence of alpha or paired-chain data. A further reported finding was that TCR beta sequences accurately predicted the HLA-A and HLA-B alleles for most subjects in the first cohort.

Library preparation employed the immunoSEQ multiplex PCR assay. For the multiplex PCR, a mixture combining 60 forward primers for TCR Vbeta segments and 13 reverse primers for TCR Jbeta segments was used. A multiplex PCR assay on genomic DNA amplified the CDR3 region of rearranged TCR beta genes. Amplified TCR beta libraries were sequenced as 87-base-pair reads on the Illumina HiSeq System. The study's own analysis went as follows. A later analysis tallied approximately 87 million unique TCR beta chains across the 660 or so repertoires, and around 10 million of those chains were shared by two or more donors. Raw reads were error-corrected and collapsed into unique sequences with a nearest-neighbor algorithm that merged closely related sequences to remove PCR and sequencing errors. To assign V, D and J gene segments, CDR3 sequences were aligned to IMGT reference sequences. For a sequence to be retained, a match of at least six nucleotides was required to both a V gene segment and a J gene segment. Rearrangements were called productive when the CDR3 lacked stop codons and stayed in frame with V and J; all others were non-productive. CDR3 was defined by IMGT convention, running from the second conserved V-encoded cysteine to the conserved J-encoded phenylalanine. The earlier analysis of 587 of the donors excluded sequences that lacked an unambiguous match to a single V gene segment. An earlier analysis of several hundred of the donors called V segments functional above 56.7% productive rearrangements and segregating when the between-donor standard deviation exceeded 5%. To diagnose cytomegalovirus status from the catalog of TCR beta chain sequences, a statistical classification framework was built. A later analysis assigned V and J genes by comparing TCR nucleotide sequences with IMGT/GENE-DB human TR gene sequences. A later analysis assigned CDR3 sequences and most-parsimonious VDJ recombination scenarios with the TCRdist pipeline. A later analysis defined each TCR beta chain by its CDR3 amino acid sequence plus V-gene family, and excluded reads lacking a unique V-gene family. As a way to deal with suspected cross-contamination and a sequencing artifact, a later analysis dropped hundreds of nucleotide sequences that were highly shared and had low generation probability. For each public chain, a later analysis derived a clonal expansion index from normalized ranks of inferred template counts within each repertoire. A later analysis computed generation probabilities with a VDJ recombination model fitted to out-of-frame rearrangements, and checked the results against IGoR. A later analysis scored TCR-TCR, TCR-HLA and TCR-CMV co-occurrence with hypergeometric tests, applying a repertoire-size bias correction to TCR pairs. A later analysis estimated false discovery rates by permuting HLA or CMV assignments 20 times. In a later analysis, co-occurring TCRs were grouped using DBSCAN, and TCRdist sequence similarity was added for clustering within HLA-allele-positive subsets. Co-occurrence clustering excluded repertoires with fewer than 30,000 or more than 120,000 public chains, plus five with anomalous nucleotide sharing. This immuneACCESS table, as held by TCRdb, lists in-frame sequences with V and J called but not all clones. Of the missing ones, under half trace to an unresolved V gene in checked studies; the others have no known cause. V, J and clone size were drawn from that table, and D and trimming were deduced from the DNA. This sample lists about 160,000 clones; just under 80% were detected once. The top ten clonotypes cover 1.3% of the sample.

The cohort consisted of hundreds of healthy bone marrow donors. At the time of sampling, all cohort members were nominally healthy, though unrecorded immune exposures were likely present. The donor was CMV seronegative and belonged to the group of 350 or so seronegative cohort members. Each donor provided a peripheral blood sample, and peripheral blood mononuclear cells were used for TCR beta sequencing. Genomic DNA extraction from the blood cell samples was performed with the Qiagen DNeasy Blood Extraction Kit. V and J are trimmed by 0 bases and 4 bases, and the gene matches miss 8 bases of the junction. From the cysteine through the phenylalanine, the CDR3 covers 16 amino acids. Only CDR3 DNA is held: 48 bases, read in frame from base 1. The germline V gene sets CDR1 to SGHVS and CDR2 to FQNEAQ. On this clone itself: There is no known antigen for this receptor. Base qualities are not at hand, and no much larger clone is one base apart.

The TCR was taken from a woman aged 50 to 60 in good health and CMV-seronegative. Recombination joined TRBV7-8 with TRBJ1-1, with 7 central nucleotides matching TRBD1. Sequencing was done on a sample of PBMCs. The CDR3 protein sequence reads: CASSLAQGGSPTEAFF. In nucleotide form, the sequence is TGTGCCAGCAGCTTAGCTCAGGGGGGTTCGCCCACTGAAGCTTTCTTT.